A single sample is the source of the 7 T cell receptor beta chains below, sequenced in a study of human T cells and chemical hapten exposure. TCRdb fed the RACE reads into MiXCR, producing one record per CDR3 protein. Of over 85,000 distinct CDR3 sequences in the sample, approximately 10% were seen once. Documented time point: healthy volunteer bleed at 2 weeks. Blood, whole and unfractionated, served as the source for total RNA extraction. The material sequenced was whole blood. The origin of the receptors is a female donor in good health. Some clones in this sample may be carry-over from other donors' samples.

This clonotype was counted a few times. The chain has TRBV12-3 or TRBV12-4 and TRBJ2-3, with 9 bases matching TRBD1. The CDR3 contains 14 residues. The V segment lost 6 bases and the J segment 5 bases; nucleotides outside the gene matches: 6. The CDR3 region is CASSLGQGLDTQYF. CDR3 in DNA: TGTGCCAGCAGCCTGGGACAGGGTCTAGATACGCAGTATTTT.

V usage is TRBV4-1 and J usage is TRBJ2-5; D assignment may be TRBD1 or TRBD2 (5 bases each). Germline-derived CDR1 and CDR2 are MGHRA and YSYEKL. Trimming left V 1 base short and J 4 bases short, with 10 bases between. The CDR3 spans 14 residues. CDR3 residues: CASSQAAGRETQYF. CDR3 bases: TGCGCCAGCAGCCAAGCAGCAGGGAGAGAGACCCAGTACTTC.

The rearrangement joins TRBV5-1 to TRBJ1-5; D gene unclear. Germline V gene lookup returns CDR1 SGHRS and CDR2 YFSETQ. The V gene lost 1 base and the J gene lost 6 bases, with 8 bases spanning the gap. CDR3 length: 13 residues. The CDR3, as DNA: TGCGCCAGCAGCTTGACCCCCGCTCAGCCCCAGCATTTT. Its protein product is CASSLTPAQPQHF.

This clonotype was counted ten times or more. The V gene is TRBV3-1, the J gene TRBJ2-2; possibly TRBD1 or TRBD2 for D (7 bases each). The V gene lost 3 bases and the J gene lost 0 bases, with 17 bases spanning the gap. Germline V lookup: CDR1 LGHDT, CDR2 YNNKEL (reference sequence). This CDR3 has 18 residues. The CDR3 sequence: CASSHTKGAGANTGELFF. CDR3 bases: TGTGCCAGCAGCCACACCAAGGGGGCGGGAGCGAACACCGGGGAGCTGTTTTTT.

The chain has TRBV7-2 and TRBJ2-3; 10 nucleotides line up with TRBD2. This CDR3 is 16 amino acids long. V gave up 1 base and J gave up 1 base; unmatched junction bases: 2. Germline V gives CDR1 SGHTA, CDR2 FQGNSA. The CDR3 region is CASSLGTSGGTDTQYF. In DNA, the CDR3 is TGTGCCAGCAGCTTAGGGACTAGCGGAGGCACAGATACGCAGTATTTT.

The chain joins TRBV6-5 to TRBJ1-2; D is ambiguous. The CDR3 is 13 residues long. The ends were cut back, 10 bases at V and 3 bases at J, with 15 bases in the middle. CDR1 is MNHEY and CDR2 is SVGAGI in the germline V gene. The CDR3 sequence: CATLERSDYGYTF. CDR3 nucleotide sequence: TGTGCCACCCTGGAGCGGAGTGACTATGGCTACACCTTC.

V usage is TRBV9 and J usage is TRBJ2-3; TRBD1 might be the D (5 bases). CDR1 is SGDLS, CDR2 YYNGEE, per germline. Trimming shortened V by 0 bases and J by 4 bases, and 12 bases separated the two germline ends. The CDR3 covers 15 residues. The CDR3 loop reads CASSVDWGISDTQYF. The CDR3 DNA is TGTGCCAGCAGCGTAGATTGGGGCATCTCAGATACGCAGTATTTT.